Listed below are T cell receptor beta chains from one sample, sequenced in a study of response to subunit inactivated influenza vaccine. From the RT-PCR reads, TCRdb called clonotypes with MiXCR, one entry per CDR3 protein. The sample lists about 570,000 distinct CDR3 sequences, about 11% occurring once. The same sample was also used in a study of T cells expressing NK-cell markers.

This specimen consisted of PBMCs from blood, obtained on the day of vaccination. These receptors all stem from a man between 45 and 60 years old who received an inactivated influenza vaccine. Each CDR3 is given with its conserved first and last residue. Fields, in order: J gene, clone size, D gene, V gene, CDR3 protein, CDR3 DNA. A D gene is named only where the DNA matches it firmly. Part of the rows lack a size; the others show once, few, many or a class for expanded clones.

TRBJ2-3	.	.	TRBV20-1	CSAREGNTDTQYF	TGCAGTGCTAGAGAAGGGAACACAGATACGCAGTATTTT
TRBJ2-2	.	.	TRBV14	CASSRRRGELFF	TGTGCCAGCAGCCGGCGACGAGGGGAGCTGTTTTTT
TRBJ2-7	.	TRBD2	TRBV12-3/TRBV12-4	CASSPSWRGYPYEQYF	TGTGCCAGCAGCCCTTCCTGGCGGGGGTATCCTTACGAGCAGTACTTC
TRBJ2-7	.	TRBD2	TRBV27	CASSLWVGLAGDEQYF	TGTGCCAGCAGTTTATGGGTCGGACTAGCGGGAGACGAGCAGTACTTC
TRBJ1-2	.	.	TRBV6-5	CASSYDPGVNYGYTF	TGTGCCAGCAGTTATGATCCAGGGGTGAACTATGGCTACACCTTC
TRBJ2-7	few	.	TRBV29-1	CSVVRGTYEQYF	TGCAGCGTTGTGAGGGGGACCTACGAGCAGTACTTC
TRBJ2-7	few	.	TRBV12-3/TRBV12-4	CASRARDSYEQYF	TGTGCCAGCAGGGCGCGGGACAGCTACGAGCAGTACTTC
TRBJ2-1	few	.	TRBV5-1	CASSLVSVGNEQFF	TGCGCCAGCAGCTTGGTGTCTGTGGGGAATGAGCAGTTCTTC
TRBJ2-7	many	TRBD2	TRBV7-2	CASSLYGRAGNEQYF	TGTGCCAGCAGCTTATACGGGAGGGCCGGTAACGAGCAGTACTTC
TRBJ1-5	few	TRBD1	TRBV30	CAWTDRVHNQPQHF	TGTGCCTGGACCGACAGGGTCCACAATCAGCCCCAGCATTTT
TRBJ1-1	few	.	TRBV4-1	CASSQDRGTHQLNTEAFF	TGCGCCAGCAGCCAAGATAGGGGGACACACCAACTGAACACTGAAGCTTTCTTT
TRBJ1-5	many	TRBD1	TRBV12-3/TRBV12-4	CASSQGGNQPQHF	TGTGCCAGCAGTCAGGGGGGGAATCAGCCCCAGCATTTT
TRBJ2-5	many	.	TRBV5-1	CASSLQGGSETQYF	TGCGCCAGCAGTTTACAGGGGGGGTCAGAGACCCAGTACTTC
TRBJ1-6	few	.	TRBV12-3/TRBV12-4	CASSPTGGSNSPLHF	TGTGCCAGCAGTCCAACCGGAGGCAGTAATTCACCCCTCCACTTT
TRBJ2-7	few	TRBD2	TRBV12-3/TRBV12-4	CARSLGAGGLRSYEQYF	TGTGCCAGAAGTCTAGGGGCGGGAGGGCTCCGGAGCTACGAGCAGTACTTC
TRBJ2-1	.	.	TRBV7-9	CASSLRPPDEQFF	TGTGCCAGCAGCTTACGTCCCCCCGATGAGCAGTTCTTC
TRBJ2-7	few	.	TRBV12-3/TRBV12-4	CASSLFSLEQYF	TGTGCCAGCAGTTTATTCTCTCTCGAGCAGTACTTC
TRBJ2-1	many	.	TRBV7-8	CASSWVRRSYNEQFF	TGTGCCAGCAGCTGGGTCCGAAGGTCCTACAATGAGCAGTTCTTC
TRBJ2-5	few	.	TRBV6-5	CASSYSRSSVGETQYF	TGTGCCAGCAGTTACTCAAGATCTAGCGTTGGCGAGACCCAGTACTTC
TRBJ1-1	few	TRBD1	TRBV5-5	CASSSRQGWSTEAFF	TGTGCCAGCAGCTCCAGACAGGGGTGGAGCACTGAAGCTTTCTTT
TRBJ1-4	few	.	TRBV15	CATSRGIRVGEKLFF	TGTGCCACCAGCAGAGGAATTAGGGTCGGTGAAAAACTGTTTTTT
TRBJ2-5	.	.	TRBV11-1	CASSLGPPGLETQYF	TGTGCCAGCAGCTTAGGCCCCCCAGGGCTCGAGACCCAGTACTTC
TRBJ2-7	few	TRBD1	TRBV6-2/TRBV6-3	CASTPPVPNRDRGWAYEQYF	TGTGCCAGCACCCCTCCGGTCCCAAACCGGGACAGGGGATGGGCCTACGAGCAGTACTTC